A single sample is the source of the 27 T cell receptor beta chains below, sequenced in a study of cytomegalovirus exposure and HLA in healthy donors. PCR employed 60 Vbeta and 13 Jbeta primers. The data were produced by immunoSEQ multiplex PCR, yet TCRdb's version contains in-frame clones alone and is incomplete. The sample has under 200,000 clones; approximately 85% are singletons. Specimen: PBMCs. These TCRs come from a man aged 18 to 29 in good health and CMV-seropositive.

J is TRBJ1-3 and V is TRBV29-1, with no clear D. V lost 7 bases to trimming and J lost 0 bases, with 10 bases between them. Germline V lookup: CDR1 SQVTM, CDR2 ANQGSEA. The CDR3 contains 13 residues. The CDR3 nucleotides read TGCAGCGCACTCCGGGGCTCTGGAAACACCATATATTTT. Translated: CSALRGSGNTIYF.

Concerning this clone: Mismatch with germline at one junction end may stem from a read error. The J gene is TRBJ2-7, the V gene TRBV7-2, with a weak D call TRBD1 (6 bases). This CDR3 contains 14 residues. Germline V CDR1 and CDR2: SGHTA, FQGNSA. CDR3 region: CAGSLGQLNYEQYF. DNA for the CDR3: TGTGCCGGCAGCCTAGGACAGTTAAACTACGAGCAGTACTTC.

This sequence joins TRBV7-8 and TRBJ2-3, with D maybe TRBD2 (5 bases). The CDR3 is 16 amino acids. With 10 bases removed from V and 0 bases from J, the gap between germline ends came to 20 bases. From germline, CDR1 is SGHVS and CDR2 FQNEAQ. The DNA for the CDR3 is TGTGCCACGGTGAGCGGAAAGCTCGCTAGCACAGATACGCAGTATTTT. Its translation is CATVSGKLASTDTQYF.

The chain employs TRBV5-1 and TRBJ2-3, with 7 nucleotides matching TRBD1. Trimming took 0 bases from V and 1 from J; bases not matched to a gene: 5. Germline V gives CDR1 SGHRS, CDR2 YFSETQ. The CDR3 spans 16 residues. Here the CDR3 DNA reads TGCGCCAGCAGCTTGGGACGACAGGGAGGCACAGATACGCAGTATTTT. This sequence encodes CASSLGRQGGTDTQYF.

The CDR3 region has the DNA TGCGCCAGCAGCCTCCGACTAGCAACAGATACGCAGTATTTT. This gives the protein CASSLRLATDTQYF. The chain employs TRBV5-1 and TRBJ2-3; TRBD2 aligns across 7 bases. The junction had 5 bases not matched to a gene; V was cut back by 4 bases and J by 3 bases. In germline, CDR1 is SGHRS, CDR2 YFSETQ. The CDR3 is made up of 14 amino acids.

The V gene is TRBV10-2, the J gene TRBJ1-2; the match to TRBD1 covers 7 bases. In germline, CDR1 is WSHSY, CDR2 SAAADI. The CDR3 sequence is 16 residues long. V was clipped by 7 bases and J by 4 bases; unmatched bases: 15. The DNA of the CDR3 is TGCGCCAGCAACACAGCCCCCACAGGGGACGGCTATGGCTACACCTTC. Protein sequence: CASNTAPTGDGYGYTF.

This clone was recorded only once. The J gene is TRBJ2-5, the V gene TRBV6-5; 7 bases match TRBD2. Germline values: CDR1 MNHEY, CDR2 SVGAGI. The V gene end was trimmed by 6 bases and the J gene end by 3 bases; junction bases not matched to a gene: 4. The CDR3 runs to 13 residues. The CDR3 DNA reads TGTGCCAGCAGACGGAGCGGGAAAGAGACCCAGTACTTC. Protein product: CASRRSGKETQYF.

The J gene is TRBJ2-7, the V gene TRBV5-1; TRBD2 aligns across 10 bases. This CDR3 spans 20 amino acids. The ends lost 1 base at V and 0 bases at J; junction bases unmatched: 16. Germline V gives CDR1 SGHRS, CDR2 YFSETQ. CDR3 region: CASSLRGAGLATDNSYEQYF. The CDR3 coding sequence is TGCGCCAGCAGCTTGCGGGGGGCGGGACTAGCGACCGACAACTCCTACGAGCAGTACTTC. The variable domain in full, completed from reference TRBV5-1 and TRBJ2-7, reads KAGVTQTPRYLIKTRGQQVTLSCSPISGHRSVSWYQQTPGQGLQFLFEYFSETQRNKGNFPGRFSGRQFSNSRSEMNVSTLELGDSALYLCASSLRGAGLATDNSYEQYFGPGTRLTVT.

The CDR3 is CATSSRQGVRTEAFF. The CDR3 bases are TGTGCCACCAGCTCCCGACAGGGGGTACGGACTGAAGCTTTCTTT. J is TRBJ1-1 and V is TRBV15; TRBD1 matches 9 bases. Germline V CDR1 and CDR2: LNHNV, YYDKDF (reference sequence). This CDR3 has 15 residues. V dropped 5 bases and J dropped 5; count of bases not matched to a gene: 9.

This chain connects TRBV5-1 to TRBJ2-3; 11 bases map to TRBD2. Germline CDR1 reads SGHRS; CDR2 reads YFSETQ. The CDR3 is made up of 16 amino acids. V was pared by 4 bases and J by 3 bases, with 7 bases of the junction left unmatched. The CDR3 spells CASSTRTSGLTDTQYF. The CDR3 DNA reads TGCGCCAGCAGCACCCGGACTAGCGGGCTGACAGATACGCAGTATTTT. Full variable domain (outside the CDR3, taken from reference TRBV5-1 and TRBJ2-3): KAGVTQTPRYLIKTRGQQVTLSCSPISGHRSVSWYQQTPGQGLQFLFEYFSETQRNKGNFPGRFSGRQFSNSRSEMNVSTLELGDSALYLCASSTRTSGLTDTQYFGPGTRLTVL.

The chain carries TRBV5-1 and TRBJ1-5, with a possible D match to TRBD1 (5 bases). V dropped 2 bases and J dropped 5 bases, with 11 bases sitting between them. CDR3 size: 14 residues. CDR1 and CDR2 from the germline V gene are SGHRS and YFSETQ. CDR3 sequence: CASSFGGGDQPQHF. For the CDR3, the DNA is TGCGCCAGCAGCTTCGGGGGGGGAGATCAGCCCCAGCATTTT.

The chain employs TRBV5-1 and TRBJ2-1; a weak D match, TRBD2 (5 bases). Between the trimmed V and J ends, which lost 4 bases and 3 bases, there was a span of 11 bases. The CDR3 sequence is 14 residues long. CDR1 and CDR2 from the germline V gene are SGHRS and YFSETQ. The CDR3 reads CASSRNRDYNEQFF. CDR3 nucleotide sequence: TGCGCCAGCAGCCGAAACCGGGACTACAATGAGCAGTTCTTC.

CDR3 sequence: CASSPDSLTDTQYF. The CDR3 DNA reads TGTGCCAGCAGCCCTGACAGCCTCACAGATACGCAGTATTTT. This chain links TRBV7-8 with TRBJ2-3; tentative D call: TRBD1 (5 bases). V lost 5 bases and J 2 bases, leaving 11 bases between the germline ends. The CDR3 is made up of 14 amino acids. Germline CDR1 and CDR2: SGHVS and FQNEAQ. Looking up the rest from reference TRBV7-8 and TRBJ2-3 gives the full variable domain: GAGVSQSPRYKVAKRGQDVALRCDPISGHVSLFWYQQALGQGPEFLTYFQNEAQLDKSGLPSDRFFAERPEGSVSTLKIQRTQQEDSAVYLCASSPDSLTDTQYFGPGTRLTVL.

J is TRBJ2-2 and V is TRBV5-1; unclear D gene. This CDR3 comprises 13 residues. V was trimmed by 7 bases and J by 4 bases, leaving 11 bases between them. The germline V gene encodes CDR1 SGHRS and CDR2 YFSETQ. The CDR3 DNA reads as TGCGCCAGCGGCCACCCGGGCACCGGGGAGCTGTTTTTT. This codes for CASGHPGTGELFF. Combining the CDR3 with reference TRBV5-1 and TRBJ2-2 gives the whole variable domain KAGVTQTPRYLIKTRGQQVTLSCSPISGHRSVSWYQQTPGQGLQFLFEYFSETQRNKGNFPGRFSGRQFSNSRSEMNVSTLELGDSALYLCASGHPGTGELFFGEGSRLTVL.

The CDR3 sequence: CASGFQGTRNQPQHF. The CDR3 nucleotides are TGTGCTAGTGGTTTCCAGGGGACGCGCAATCAGCCCCAGCATTTT. J is TRBJ1-5 and V is TRBV12-5, with D perhaps TRBD1 (6 bases). With 3 bases removed from V and 2 bases from J, the gap between germline ends came to 11 bases. The germline CDR1 and CDR2 sequences are LGHNT and FRNRAP. The CDR3 is made up of 15 amino acids.

V usage is TRBV27 and J usage is TRBJ2-5; TRBD1 agrees at 8 bases. The CDR3 runs to 15 residues. With V trimmed by 5 bases and J by 1 base, 6 bases remained unmatched. Germline V gene data show CDR1 as MNHEY and CDR2 as SMNVEV (reference sequence). The CDR3 sequence is CASSRRDRFQETQYF. The CDR3 DNA reads as TGTGCCAGCAGTAGACGGGACAGGTTCCAAGAGACCCAGTACTTC.

This rearrangement joins TRBV10-3 to TRBJ2-1, with 14 bases fitting TRBD2. From germline, CDR1 is ENHRY and CDR2 SYGVKD. CDR3 length: 16 residues. The J segment lost 6 bases and the V segment lost 4 bases, leaving 5 bases of the junction unmatched. The CDR3 is CAISGGLAGDANEQFF. In nucleotides, the CDR3 is TGTGCCATCAGTGGGGGACTAGCGGGGGATGCCAATGAGCAGTTCTTC.

The genes are TRBV18 and TRBJ1-1, with 7 bases lining up with TRBD1. CDR1 is KGHSH, CDR2 LQKENI, per germline. V lost 2 bases to trimming and J lost 5 bases; unmatched junction nucleotides: 8. The CDR3 consists of 15 residues. CDR3 loop: CASSPEDRLRTEAFF. As DNA, the CDR3 is TGTGCCAGCTCACCAGAGGACAGGCTCAGGACTGAAGCTTTCTTT.

The sample holds one count of this clone. The V call is TRBV2, the J call TRBJ1-5; 8 bases align to TRBD1. Unmatched junction bases numbered 8, after V lost 10 bases and J lost 3 bases. Germline loops: CDR1 SNHLY, CDR2 FYNNEI. The CDR3 covers 14 residues. The CDR3 coding sequence is TGTGCCACCTCCCGGACAGGGTACAATCAGCCCCAGCATTTT. It is translated as CATSRTGYNQPQHF. Full variable domain (missing parts from reference TRBV2 and TRBJ1-5): EPEVTQTPSHQVTQMGQEVILRCVPISNHLYFYWYRQILGQKVEFLVSFYNNEISEKSEIFDDQFSVERPDGSNFTLKIRSTKLEDSAMYFCATSRTGYNQPQHFGDGTRLSIL.

The chain couples TRBV4-3 to TRBJ2-7; 12 nucleotides match TRBD2. This CDR3 spans 15 amino acids. Germline CDR1 LGHNA, CDR2 YSLEER. Losses at the gene ends were 2 bases for V and 4 bases for J; bases not matched to a gene: 3. CDR3 region: CASSQLAGGPYEQYF. CDR3 DNA: TGCGCCAGCAGCCAACTAGCGGGGGGGCCATACGAGCAGTACTTC.

J is TRBJ2-2 and V is TRBV7-2; TRBD1 matches at 10 bases. The CDR3 has 16 amino acids. The J segment lost 6 bases and the V segment lost 4 bases, leaving 8 bases of the junction unmatched. CDR1 SGHTA and CDR2 FQGNSA come from the germline V gene. DNA for the CDR3: TGTGCCAGCAGCTCACCGGGACAGGGGTATTCCGGGGAGCTGTTTTTT. Its translation is CASSSPGQGYSGELFF.

The genes are TRBV14 and TRBJ2-1, with 9 bases fitting TRBD2. The CDR3 has 13 residues. J lost 10 bases, V lost 0 bases, and 1 base had no gene match. Germline V gene data show CDR1 as SGHDN and CDR2 as FVKESK. The CDR3 bases are TGTGCCAGCAGCCAAGACCTAGCGGGGGAGCAGTTCTTC. This sequence encodes CASSQDLAGEQFF.

In regard to this clone: Here the CDR3 omits its conserved ending phenylalanine or tryptophan, so a read error is the likely source. The genes are TRBV7-2 and TRBJ1-5; D ambiguous. CDR1 is SGHTA and CDR2 is FQGNSA in the germline V gene. This CDR3 is 14 amino acids long. With 1 base removed from V and 1 base from J, the gap between germline ends came to 5 bases. CDR3 coding DNA: TGTGCCAGCAGCTTAGGGTGGAGCAATCAGCCCCAGCATCTT. Its translation is CASSLGWSNQPQHL.

Here the CDR3 reads CASSQVAGNTDTQYF. The CDR3 coding sequence is TGCGCCAGCAGCCAAGTTGCCGGGAACACAGATACGCAGTATTTT. This chain joins TRBV4-1 and TRBJ2-3; weak D call: TRBD2 (5 bases). Germline CDR1 and CDR2: MGHRA and YSYEKL. CDR3 length equals 15 residues. Trimming took 1 base from V and 2 from J, leaving 10 bases between them.

This sequence joins TRBV5-8 and TRBJ1-1; no reliable D call. The CDR3 spans 13 residues. Germline lookup yields CDR1 SGHTS and CDR2 YDEGEE. V was trimmed by 2 bases and J by 3 bases, leaving 8 bases between them. CDR3 coding DNA: TGTGCCAGCAGCTTTCAAGCCTACACTGAAGCTTTCTTT. Translated, it gives CASSFQAYTEAFF.

This rearrangement joins TRBV9 to TRBJ2-3; D gene uncertain. Trimming cost V 3 bases and J 5 bases, with 7 bases left between them. The CDR3 covers 12 residues. Germline CDR1 reads SGDLS; CDR2 reads YYNGEE. The CDR3 loop is CASSASQDTQYF. The CDR3 region has the DNA TGTGCCAGCAGCGCCTCACAAGATACGCAGTATTTT. Based on the CDR3 plus reference TRBV9 and TRBJ2-3, the full variable domain is DSGVTQTPKHLITATGQRVTLRCSPRSGDLSVYWYQQSLDQGLQFLIQYYNGEERAKGNILERFSAQQFPDLHSELNLSSLELGDSALYFCASSASQDTQYFGPGTRLTVL.

This chain connects TRBV9 to TRBJ2-1, with 8 nucleotides matching TRBD2. This CDR3 has 15 residues. Unmatched junction bases numbered 4, after V lost 0 bases and J lost 5 bases. CDR1 is SGDLS and CDR2 is YYNGEE in the germline V gene. This CDR3 reads CASSVDGGANNEQFF. The CDR3 DNA follows: TGTGCCAGCAGCGTAGACGGGGGGGCGAACAATGAGCAGTTCTTC.